Given below is one T cell receptor beta chain in context. Its cognate antigen is unknown. The sample belongs to a study of human T cells and chemical hapten exposure. Overall study: In the roughly 24-week study, patients were dosed weekly with diphenylcyclopropenone on the scalp throughout.

Points from the study as a whole: Compared with pre-sensitization or healthy control sets, expanded TCRs clustered more.

In the original analysis: Ranging from roughly 20,000 to 750,000, TCR counts per sample had a median value of approximately 97,000. TCRdb used MiXCR to reprocess the RACE reads, holding one entry per CDR3 protein. What appears here as the V and J calls and clone size reflects TCRdb's work, not the paper's. The data show about 110,000 distinct CDR3 sequences, more than 7% seen once. This CDR3 contains 14 residues. V was shortened by 5 bases and J by 3 bases, with 13 bases between the two germline ends. Germline V CDR1 and CDR2: SEHNR, FQNEAQ (reference sequence). Specified time point: patch test 2, 6 weeks after DPC sensitization. This sample's treatment: therapeutic diphenylcyclopropenone sensitization with weekly scalp DPC.

The rearrangement joins TRBV7-9 to TRBJ1-2, with D perhaps matching TRBD1 (5 bases). This receptor was taken from a middle-aged woman with alopecia areata. Some clones in this sample may be carry-over from other donors' samples. Here the sequenced sample was whole blood, taken in connection with sensitization to the hapten diphenylcyclopropenone (DPC). CDR3 nucleotides: TGTGCCAGCAGCCAGACAAGGGGCGACTATGGCTACACCTTC. It specifies CASSQTRGDYGYTF. Drawing the rest from reference TRBV7-9 and TRBJ1-2, the complete variable domain is DTGVSQNPRHKITKRGQNVTFRCDPISEHNRLYWYRQTLGQGPEFLTYFQNEAQLEKSRLLSDRFSAERPKGSFSTLEIQRTEQGDSAMYLCASSQTRGDYGYTFGSGTRLTVV.